This T cell receptor (beta chain) was captured in a study of T cells after yellow fever vaccination. Germline CDR1 reads MGHRA; CDR2 reads YSYEKL. With 3 bases removed from V and 0 bases from J, the gap between germline ends came to 16 bases. The CDR3 spans 17 residues. TCRdb analysed the 5' RACE reads with MiXCR anew, one entry per CDR3 protein. Found here are some 320,000 distinct CDR3 sequences, 4.1% of them singletons; the top ten hold approximately 23%. Study conclusions and caveats: The CD4 and CD8 compartments had a small share of their clonotypes in common.

Regarding this clonotype: The antigen remains undetermined.

The clonotype was recovered from a young man who received the YFV17D yellow fever vaccine. The chain recombines TRBV4-1 with TRBJ2-3; D might be TRBD1 (5 bases). The source was PBMCs, collected 5 days after the yellow fever booster vaccination. CDR3 sequence (DNA): TGCGCCAGCAGCCAGGCTTACAGGACCACTAGCACAGATACGCAGTATTTT. Its protein product is CASSQAYRTTSTDTQYF.